What follows describes a single T cell receptor (beta chain). Distinct nucleotide sequences in the sample also encode this CDR3. In the source study's methods: Reference gene primers were amplified, and this amplification served to estimate nucleated cell counts. Profiled with immunoSEQ multiplex PCR; TCRdb holds only in-frame clones, not every one. V, J and clone size derive from that table, while D and trimming were established from the DNA sequence. The sample gives a few hundred thousand clones, roughly 84% of which show up once; roughly 2% is in the top ten. These data originate in a study of blood T cell repertoires in COVID-19. Study context: The samples span acute and convalescent COVID-19 from the United States, Italy and Spain. PBMCs, B-cell-depleted T cells, or T cells were the source of the cDNA or gDNA that made up the material.

V dropped 2 bases and J dropped 7; count of bases not matched to a gene: 6. Germline CDR1 MNHEY, CDR2 SMNVEV (reference sequence). The CDR3 length is 15 residues. The sample taken for sequencing was peripheral blood. The V call is TRBV27, the J call TRBJ2-7; 12 nucleotides align to TRBD2. The source is a man between 40 and 49 years old with active or convalescent COVID-19. DNA for the CDR3: TGTGCCAGCAGTTTAGGGACTAGCGGGCGAAGGGAGCAGTACTTC. Translating it yields CASSLGTSGRREQYF.